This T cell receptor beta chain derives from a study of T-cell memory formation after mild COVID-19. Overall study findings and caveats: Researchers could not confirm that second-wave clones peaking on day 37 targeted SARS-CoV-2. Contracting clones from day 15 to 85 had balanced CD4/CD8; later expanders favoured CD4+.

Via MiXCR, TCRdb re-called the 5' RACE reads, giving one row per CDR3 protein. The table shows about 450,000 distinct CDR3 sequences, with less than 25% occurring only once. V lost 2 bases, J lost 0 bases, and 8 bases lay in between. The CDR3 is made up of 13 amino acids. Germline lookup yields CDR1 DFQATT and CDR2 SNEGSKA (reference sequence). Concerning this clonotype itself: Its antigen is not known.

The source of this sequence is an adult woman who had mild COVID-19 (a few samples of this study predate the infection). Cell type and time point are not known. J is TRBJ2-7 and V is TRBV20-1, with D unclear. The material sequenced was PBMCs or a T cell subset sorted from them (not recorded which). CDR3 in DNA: TGCAGTGCTAGACAACTAAGCTCCTACGAGCAGTACTTC. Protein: CSARQLSSYEQYF.